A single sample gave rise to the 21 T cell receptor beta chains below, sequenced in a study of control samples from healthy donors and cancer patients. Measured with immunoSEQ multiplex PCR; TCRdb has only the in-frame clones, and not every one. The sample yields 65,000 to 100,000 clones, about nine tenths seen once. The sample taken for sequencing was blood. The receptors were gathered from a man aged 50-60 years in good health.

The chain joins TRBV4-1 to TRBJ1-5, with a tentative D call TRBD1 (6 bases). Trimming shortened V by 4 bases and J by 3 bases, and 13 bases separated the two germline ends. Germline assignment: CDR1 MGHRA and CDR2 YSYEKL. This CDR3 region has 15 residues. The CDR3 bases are TGCGCCAGCAGCCTATCGCCAGGGGCCAATCAGCCCCAGCATTTT. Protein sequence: CASSLSPGANQPQHF.

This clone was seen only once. The CDR3 loop is CASGLTGFGYTF. CDR3 bases: TGTGCCAGCGGCCTTACAGGGTTTGGCTACACCTTC. The chain uses TRBV12-3 or TRBV12-4 and TRBJ1-2, with D possibly matching TRBD1 (6 bases). V was trimmed by 8 bases and J by 7 bases, leaving 14 bases between them. The CDR3 totals 12 residues.

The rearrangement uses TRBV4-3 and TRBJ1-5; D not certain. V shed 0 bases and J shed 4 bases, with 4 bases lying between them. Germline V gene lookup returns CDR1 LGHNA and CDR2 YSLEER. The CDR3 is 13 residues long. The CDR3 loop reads CASSQDGNQPQHF. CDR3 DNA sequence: TGCGCCAGCAGCCAAGACGGGAATCAGCCCCAGCATTTT.

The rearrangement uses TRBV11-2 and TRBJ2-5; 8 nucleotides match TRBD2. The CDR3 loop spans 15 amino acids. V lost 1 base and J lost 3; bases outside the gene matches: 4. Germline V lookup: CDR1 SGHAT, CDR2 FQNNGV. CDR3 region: CASSLGVAGKETQYF. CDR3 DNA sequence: TGTGCCAGCAGCTTAGGGGTAGCGGGGAAAGAGACCCAGTACTTC.

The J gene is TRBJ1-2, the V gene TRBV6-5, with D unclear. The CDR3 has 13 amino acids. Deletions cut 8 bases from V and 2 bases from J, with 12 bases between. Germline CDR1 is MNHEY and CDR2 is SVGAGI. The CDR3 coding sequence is TGTGCCAGCCGCCCAGAGACAAACTATGGCTACACCTTC. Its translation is CASRPETNYGYTF.

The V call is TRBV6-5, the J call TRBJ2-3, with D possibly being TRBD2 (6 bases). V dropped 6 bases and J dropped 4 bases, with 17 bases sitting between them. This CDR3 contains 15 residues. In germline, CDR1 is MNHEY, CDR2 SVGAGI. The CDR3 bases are TGTGCCAGCAGCCCAACATGGGGCGGGGCAGATACGCAGTATTTT. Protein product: CASSPTWGGADTQYF.

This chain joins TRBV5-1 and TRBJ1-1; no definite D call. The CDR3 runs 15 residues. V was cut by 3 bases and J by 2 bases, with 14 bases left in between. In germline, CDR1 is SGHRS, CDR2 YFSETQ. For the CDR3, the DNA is TGCGCCAGCAGCTCTAGTGTCGGACCCAACACTGAAGCTTTCTTT. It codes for CASSSSVGPNTEAFF.

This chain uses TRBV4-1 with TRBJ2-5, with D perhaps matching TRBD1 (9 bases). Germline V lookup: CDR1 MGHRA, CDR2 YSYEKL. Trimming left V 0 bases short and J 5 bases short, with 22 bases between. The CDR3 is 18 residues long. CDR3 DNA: TGCGCCAGCAGCCAAGATAGGGGACAGGGAGGCGGGGGGGAGACCCAGTACTTC. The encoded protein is CASSQDRGQGGGGETQYF.

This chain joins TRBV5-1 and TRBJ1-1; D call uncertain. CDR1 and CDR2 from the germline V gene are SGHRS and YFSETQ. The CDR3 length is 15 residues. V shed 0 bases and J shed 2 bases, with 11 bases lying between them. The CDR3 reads CASSLGLTVNTEAFF. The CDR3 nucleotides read TGCGCCAGCAGCTTGGGACTAACAGTAAACACTGAAGCTTTCTTT.

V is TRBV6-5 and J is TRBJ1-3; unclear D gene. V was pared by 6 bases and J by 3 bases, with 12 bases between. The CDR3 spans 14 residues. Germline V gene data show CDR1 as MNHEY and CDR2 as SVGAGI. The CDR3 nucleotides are TGTGCCAGCAGGGAGAGGTCTTATGGAAACACCATATATTTT. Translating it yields CASRERSYGNTIYF.

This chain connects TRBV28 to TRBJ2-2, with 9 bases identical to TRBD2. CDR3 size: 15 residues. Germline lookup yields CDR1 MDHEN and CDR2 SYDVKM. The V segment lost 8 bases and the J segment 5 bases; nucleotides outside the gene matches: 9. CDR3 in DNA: TGTGCCAGCCGCTTGGGGAGCGGGGGGACCGGGGAGCTGTTTTTT. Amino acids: CASRLGSGGTGELFF.

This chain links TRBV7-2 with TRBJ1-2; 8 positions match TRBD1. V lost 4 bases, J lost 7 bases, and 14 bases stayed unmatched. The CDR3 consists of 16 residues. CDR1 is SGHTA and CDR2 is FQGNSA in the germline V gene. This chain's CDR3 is CASSSPGGQGKVGYTF. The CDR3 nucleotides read TGTGCCAGCAGCTCGCCGGGCGGACAGGGAAAGGTTGGCTACACCTTC.

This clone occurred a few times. The CDR3 region is CASSASIGLGQPQHF. The CDR3 DNA reads as TGTGCCAGCAGCGCCTCTATAGGGTTGGGGCAGCCCCAGCATTTT. This chain links TRBV9 with TRBJ1-5; D not resolved. Trimming removed 3 bases at V and 7 bases at J, with 17 bases between. The CDR3 consists of 15 residues. CDR1 is SGDLS and CDR2 is YYNGEE in the germline V gene. Using reference TRBV9 and TRBJ1-5 for the parts outside the CDR3, the full variable domain is DSGVTQTPKHLITATGQRVTLRCSPRSGDLSVYWYQQSLDQGLQFLIQYYNGEERAKGNILERFSAQQFPDLHSELNLSSLELGDSALYFCASSASIGLGQPQHFGDGTRLSIL.

The CDR3 DNA reads TGTGCCAGCAGTTATCCCGTTACAGGGGACAGCGGCTACACCTTC. It yields the protein CASSYPVTGDSGYTF. The chain is built from TRBV6-5 and TRBJ1-2; TRBD1 matches 7 bases. J gave up 8 bases and V 3 bases, and 12 bases lay outside the gene matches. The CDR3 runs 15 residues. Germline CDR1 is MNHEY and CDR2 is SVGAGI.

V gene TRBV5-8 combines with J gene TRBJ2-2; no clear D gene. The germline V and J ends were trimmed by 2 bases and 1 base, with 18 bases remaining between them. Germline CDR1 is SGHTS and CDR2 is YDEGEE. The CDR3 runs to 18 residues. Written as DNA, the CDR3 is TGTGCCAGCAGCTTAGTTGTCTATAACGTAATGAACACCGGGGAGCTGTTTTTT. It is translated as CASSLVVYNVMNTGELFF.

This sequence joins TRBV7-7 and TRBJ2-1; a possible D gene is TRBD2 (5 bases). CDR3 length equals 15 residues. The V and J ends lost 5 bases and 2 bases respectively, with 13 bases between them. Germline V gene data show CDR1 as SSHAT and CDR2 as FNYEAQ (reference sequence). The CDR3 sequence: CASSLERTTYNEQFF. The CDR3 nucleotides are TGTGCCAGCAGCCTAGAGCGGACCACCTACAATGAGCAGTTCTTC.

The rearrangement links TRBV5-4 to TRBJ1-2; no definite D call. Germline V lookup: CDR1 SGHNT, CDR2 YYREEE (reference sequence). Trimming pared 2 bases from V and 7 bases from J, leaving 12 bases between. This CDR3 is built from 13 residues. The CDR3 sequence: CASSFEVESGYTF. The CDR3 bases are TGTGCCAGCAGCTTCGAAGTAGAATCTGGCTACACCTTC.

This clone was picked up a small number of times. The CDR3 sequence is CASSTDRQDGYTF. CDR3 nucleotide sequence: TGTGCCAGCAGCACGGACAGGCAAGATGGCTACACCTTC. The chain has TRBV6-5 and TRBJ1-2, with 7 bases that match TRBD1. V lost 6 bases to trimming and J lost 6 bases; unmatched junction nucleotides: 7. Germline CDR1 and CDR2: MNHEY and SVGAGI. The CDR3 totals 13 residues.

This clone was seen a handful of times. As DNA, the CDR3 is TGTGCCATCAGGGAACAGGGAAAGGCGCAGGCAGATACGCAGTATTTT. It yields the protein CAIREQGKAQADTQYF. V gene TRBV10-3 combines with J gene TRBJ2-3; possible D gene TRBD1, 6 bases. V was pared by 6 bases and J by 4 bases, with 20 bases between. Germline V gene data show CDR1 as ENHRY and CDR2 as SYGVKD. This CDR3 has 16 residues.

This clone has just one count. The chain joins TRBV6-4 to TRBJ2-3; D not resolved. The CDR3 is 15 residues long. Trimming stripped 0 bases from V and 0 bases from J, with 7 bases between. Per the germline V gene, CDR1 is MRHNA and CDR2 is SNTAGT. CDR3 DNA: TGTGCCAGCAGTGACTCCTCCGCTAGCACAGATACGCAGTATTTT. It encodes CASSDSSASTDTQYF.

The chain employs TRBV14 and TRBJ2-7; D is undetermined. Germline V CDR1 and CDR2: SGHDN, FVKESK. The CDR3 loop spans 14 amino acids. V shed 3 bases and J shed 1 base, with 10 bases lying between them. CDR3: CASSHLSDSYEQYF. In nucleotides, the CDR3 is TGTGCCAGCAGCCACTTAAGTGATTCCTACGAGCAGTACTTC.